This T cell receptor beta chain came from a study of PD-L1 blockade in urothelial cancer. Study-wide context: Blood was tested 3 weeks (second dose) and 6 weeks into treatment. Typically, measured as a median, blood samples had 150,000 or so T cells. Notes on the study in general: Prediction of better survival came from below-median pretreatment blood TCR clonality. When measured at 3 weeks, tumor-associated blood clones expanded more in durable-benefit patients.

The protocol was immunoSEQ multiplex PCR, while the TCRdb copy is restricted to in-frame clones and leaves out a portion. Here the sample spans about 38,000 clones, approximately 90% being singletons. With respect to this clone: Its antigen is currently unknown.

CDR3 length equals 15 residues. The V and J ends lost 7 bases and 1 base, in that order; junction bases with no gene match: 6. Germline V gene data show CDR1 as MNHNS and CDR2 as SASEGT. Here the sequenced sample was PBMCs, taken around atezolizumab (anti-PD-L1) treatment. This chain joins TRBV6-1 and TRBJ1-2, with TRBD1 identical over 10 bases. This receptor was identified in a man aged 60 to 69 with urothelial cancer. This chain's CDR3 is CASTPGTGVNYGYTF. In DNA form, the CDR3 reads TGTGCCAGCACACCCGGGACAGGGGTTAACTATGGCTACACCTTC.